The rows below give T cell receptor beta chains drawn from one sample of a study of spatial heterogeneity in lung cancer. TCRdb processed the 5' RACE reads anew with MiXCR; each CDR3 protein has one entry. Of approximately 16,000 distinct CDR3 sequences listed, 6.8% were seen once; the top ten hold about 18%. This specimen consisted of lung tumor tissue, obtained at surgery. The receptors stem from a female donor with early-stage non-small cell lung cancer. Both conserved end residues are part of each CDR3. D genes are given only for firm matches. Clone size appears in some rows only: once, few, many, or a class for an expanded clone.

TRBV3-1	15	few	TRBD1	TRBJ1-1	CASSRDRGPNTEAFF	TGTGCCAGCAGCCGGGACAGGGGACCGAACACTGAAGCTTTCTTT
TRBV5-6	15	few	NA	TRBJ2-3	CASSLVGSGADTQYF	TGTGCCAGCAGCTTGGTTGGGTCAGGGGCAGATACGCAGTATTTT
TRBV29-1	15	medium-sized	NA	TRBJ2-3	CSVGSSNGGTDTQYF	TGCAGCGTGGGGTCGAGTAATGGAGGCACAGATACGCAGTATTTT
TRBV7-3	15	many	NA	TRBJ1-6	CASSLNPAGNSPLHF	TGTGCCAGCAGCTTAAATCCCGCAGGGAATTCACCCCTCCACTTT
TRBV12-3/TRBV12-4	14	many	NA	TRBJ1-2	CASSPPGTSYGYTF	TGTGCCAGCAGTCCTCCAGGGACGTCCTATGGCTACACCTTC
TRBV25-1	15	many	TRBD2	TRBJ2-7	CASRGGPESSYEQYF	TGTGCCAGCAGGGGAGGGCCCGAGAGCTCCTACGAGCAGTACTTC
TRBV7-3	14	many	NA	TRBJ2-3	CASSNGLPRGTQYF	TGTGCCAGCAGCAATGGGCTGCCCAGAGGTACGCAGTATTTT
TRBV20-1	17	few	TRBD1	TRBJ2-7	CSARAVFRGQGKYEQYF	TGCAGTGCTAGAGCGGTCTTTCGGGGACAGGGGAAATACGAGCAGTACTTC
TRBV3-1	15	many	NA	TRBJ2-6	CASSQTGRGANVLTF	TGTGCCAGCAGCCAGACAGGGAGGGGGGCCAACGTCCTGACTTTC
TRBV5-1	16	many	NA	TRBJ1-3	CASSYTEQGSGNTIYF	TGCGCCAGCAGCTATACCGAACAGGGAAGTGGAAACACCATATATTTT
TRBV2	13	many	NA	TRBJ2-2	CASKSTSTGELFF	TGTGCCAGCAAATCGACAAGTACCGGGGAGCTGTTTTTT
TRBV7-2	12	medium-sized	NA	TRBJ2-1	CASSGAGVEQFF	TGTGCCAGCAGCGGGGCAGGGGTGGAGCAGTTCTTC
TRBV12-3/TRBV12-4	18	many	TRBD1	TRBJ1-1	CASSSAPTGTPMNTEAFF	TGTGCCAGCAGTTCGGCCCCGACAGGGACCCCCATGAACACTGAAGCTTTCTTT
TRBV7-3	15	many	TRBD2	TRBJ2-1	CASSPLAGEYNEQFF	TGTGCCAGCAGCCCTCTAGCGGGGGAATACAATGAGCAGTTCTTC
TRBV11-2	15	many	NA	TRBJ2-2	CASSSVRGRTGELFF	TGTGCCAGCAGTTCGGTCAGGGGACGTACCGGGGAGCTGTTTTTT
TRBV2	12	many	NA	TRBJ2-5	CASSADQETQYF	TGTGCCAGCAGTGCAGATCAAGAGACCCAGTACTTC
TRBV6-2/TRBV6-3	18	many	TRBD2	TRBJ2-5	CASSYSISGGAGWKTQYF	TGTGCCAGCAGTTACTCGATAAGCGGGGGGGCCGGTTGGAAGACCCAGTACTTC
TRBV7-2	15	many	TRBD1	TRBJ2-3	CASSLGQGGTDTQYF	TGTGCCAGCAGCTTAGGGCAGGGGGGCACAGATACGCAGTATTTT
TRBV11-2	18	many	NA	TRBJ1-3	CASSLAAGGSFSGNTIYF	TGTGCCAGCAGCTTAGCCGCGGGGGGGTCGTTCTCTGGAAACACCATATATTTT
TRBV29-1	14	NA	NA	TRBJ2-1	CSVGGGGSYNEQFF	TGCAGCGTTGGAGGAGGGGGCTCCTACAATGAGCAGTTCTTC
TRBV7-9	14	medium-sized	NA	TRBJ2-7	CASSRDTRSYEQYF	TGTGCCAGCAGCAGGGACACCCGCTCCTACGAGCAGTACTTC
TRBV12-3/TRBV12-4	15	many	TRBD1	TRBJ2-1	CASSAYDRGANEQFF	TGTGCCAGCAGTGCCTATGACAGGGGGGCCAATGAGCAGTTCTTC
TRBV7-9	17	many	TRBD1	TRBJ1-2	CASSSSRATGLRKGYTF	TGTGCCAGCAGCTCTAGTAGGGCGACAGGGCTAAGGAAGGGCTACACCTTC
TRBV20-1	15	many	TRBD2	TRBJ2-5	CSAAAASGGEGTQYF	TGCAGTGCAGCGGCGGCTAGCGGGGGAGAGGGGACCCAGTACTTC
TRBV5-1	14	many	NA	TRBJ2-3	CASSVDRSTDTQYF	TGCGCCAGCAGCGTGGACCGTAGCACAGATACGCAGTATTTT
TRBV19	13	many	NA	TRBJ2-5	CASSRSAKETQYF	TGTGCCAGTAGTAGATCAGCGAAAGAGACCCAGTACTTC
TRBV6-6	14	many	NA	TRBJ1-1	CASRNRGSNTEAFF	TGTGCCAGCAGAAACCGCGGTTCGAACACTGAAGCTTTCTTT
TRBV7-2	16	many	NA	TRBJ2-2	CASSLDFRRGTGELFF	TGTGCCAGCAGCTTAGATTTCCGTCGTGGCACCGGGGAGCTGTTTTTT
TRBV6-1	16	many	TRBD2	TRBJ2-1	CASSVGVGLARNEQFF	TGTGCCAGCAGTGTGGGGGTGGGACTAGCGAGGAATGAGCAGTTCTTC
TRBV18	15	few	NA	TRBJ2-5	CASSPTGDSQETQYF	TGTGCCAGCTCACCAACGGGGGACTCCCAAGAGACCCAGTACTTC
TRBV10-3	15	many	TRBD2	TRBJ2-3	CAIKPGLAGVDTQYF	TGTGCCATCAAACCGGGACTAGCGGGGGTAGATACGCAGTATTTT
TRBV4-1	15	many	NA	TRBJ1-2	CASSQTGTYNYGYTF	TGCGCCAGCAGCCAAACCGGGACTTACAACTATGGCTACACCTTC
TRBV28	15	few	NA	TRBJ2-5	CATEGGGGRQETQYF	TGTGCCACCGAAGGGGGCGGGGGGCGACAAGAGACCCAGTACTTC
TRBV27	15	few	NA	TRBJ2-7	CASSWSGHFSYEQYF	TGTGCCAGCAGTTGGTCCGGACACTTCTCCTACGAGCAGTACTTC
TRBV18	11	many	NA	TRBJ2-5	CASSPGETQYF	TGTGCCAGCTCACCTGGAGAGACCCAGTACTTC
TRBV7-2	13	NA	NA	TRBJ2-7	CASAVGQGYEQYF	TGTGCCAGCGCCGTAGGGCAGGGCTACGAGCAGTACTTC
TRBV6-1	14	few	NA	TRBJ2-3	CASGGLPITDTQYF	TGTGCCAGCGGGGGACTCCCTATCACAGATACGCAGTATTTT
TRBV7-9	16	NA	TRBD1	TRBJ2-7	CASSLVVGQGFYEQYF	TGTGCCAGCAGCTTAGTTGTCGGACAGGGCTTCTACGAGCAGTACTTC
TRBV19	16	NA	NA	TRBJ1-5	CASSRCQAYSNQPQHF	TGTGCCAGTAGTAGGTGCCAAGCTTATAGCAATCAGCCCCAGCATTTT
TRBV10-3	12	many	NA	TRBJ1-2	CAISGGDYGYTF	TGTGCCATCAGTGGGGGGGACTATGGCTACACCTTC
TRBV7-2	15	medium-sized	NA	TRBJ1-3	CASSLAAGRENTIYF	TGTGCCAGCAGCTTAGCTGCAGGGCGAGAAAACACCATATATTTT
TRBV10-3	13	many	NA	TRBJ1-2	CAITATGNYGYTF	TGTGCCATCACCGCCACAGGGAACTATGGCTACACCTTC
TRBV9	12	NA	NA	TRBJ1-3	CASSPREGTIYF	TGTGCCAGCAGCCCCCGTGAGGGGACCATATATTTT
TRBV3-1	15	NA	NA	TRBJ2-7	CASSQPYPVPYEQYF	TGTGCCAGCAGCCAACCATACCCAGTACCCTACGAGCAGTACTTC
TRBV20-1	16	many	TRBD2	TRBJ2-3	CSARPTSGGFTDTQYF	TGCAGTGCTAGACCTACTAGCGGGGGGTTCACAGATACGCAGTATTTT
TRBV5-6	12	many	NA	TRBJ1-1	CASSLAEGEAFF	TGTGCCAGCAGCTTGGCGGAGGGTGAAGCTTTCTTT
TRBV14	13	many	TRBD1	TRBJ2-7	CASSPGQGDEQYF	TGTGCCAGCAGCCCGGGACAGGGGGACGAGCAGTACTTC
TRBV24-1	13	many	TRBD2	TRBJ2-7	CATSDRVAGTTYF	TGTGCCACCAGTGATCGAGTAGCGGGAACTACCTACTTC
TRBV4-1	16	many	NA	TRBJ2-2	CASSLRLGPNTGELFF	TGCGCCAGCAGCCTAAGACTAGGACCTAACACCGGGGAGCTGTTTTTT
TRBV7-9	14	many	NA	TRBJ1-4	CASSRSGLEEKLFF	TGTGCCAGCAGCCGGTCCGGGTTGGAAGAAAAACTGTTTTTT
TRBV18	12	many	NA	TRBJ2-7	CASSPTDYEQYF	TGTGCCAGCTCACCCACAGACTACGAGCAGTACTTC
TRBV4-2	15	NA	TRBD1	TRBJ1-3	CASSQEQGLGNTIYF	TGTGCCAGCAGCCAAGAACAGGGGCTGGGAAACACCATATATTTT
TRBV20-1	14	medium-sized	TRBD2	TRBJ2-3	CSAGLAGGIDTQYF	TGCAGTGCCGGACTAGCGGGGGGTATAGATACGCAGTATTTT
TRBV30	14	NA	TRBD1	TRBJ1-2	CAWRREDRVRLYTF	TGTGCCTGGAGAAGGGAGGACAGGGTAAGACTCTACACCTTC
TRBV5-4	15	medium-sized	NA	TRBJ1-1	CASREGTAPNTEAFF	TGTGCCAGCAGGGAAGGGACTGCCCCAAACACTGAAGCTTTCTTT
TRBV12-3/TRBV12-4	13	many	TRBD1	TRBJ1-2	CASSQDRSDGYTF	TGTGCCAGCAGCCAGGACAGGTCGGATGGCTACACCTTC